A single sample is the source of the 16 T cell receptor beta chains below, sequenced in a study of beta chain features in type 1 diabetes. Of the isolated RNA, all was reverse transcribed, and so the sequenced material was expressed TCRB transcripts. Clones were read by immunoSEQ multiplex PCR, and TCRdb kept only the in-frame ones, dropping some. The sample includes about 140,000 clones, less than 8.5% of them seen just once. The sequencing sample was made of central memory CD4+ T cells from blood. These receptor sequences come from a woman aged 25 to 39 in good health.

This chain uses TRBV7-8 with TRBJ2-6; 9 bases align to TRBD1. CDR3 length: 17 amino acids. Germline loops: CDR1 SGHVS, CDR2 FQNEAQ. V was pared by 4 bases and J by 4 bases, with 8 bases of the junction left unmatched. For the CDR3, the DNA is TGTGCCAGCAGCTCCCGAGGACAGGGGAACGGGGCCAACGTCCTGACTTTC. This sequence encodes CASSSRGQGNGANVLTF.

This clone came up a few times. The V and J genes are TRBV14 and TRBJ2-7, with 7 positions matching TRBD2. The CDR3 runs to 14 residues. The ends lost 4 bases at V and 2 bases at J; junction bases unmatched: 5. CDR1 SGHDN and CDR2 FVKESK come from the germline V gene. The CDR3: CASSPSGRAYEQYF. DNA for the CDR3: TGTGCCAGCAGCCCTAGCGGCAGAGCCTACGAGCAGTACTTC.

This clone was counted between two and nine times. One junction end does not reproduce the germline sequence, and a read error may be involved. The V call is TRBV6-5, the J call TRBJ2-7; 9 nucleotides match TRBD2. Germline V gene data show CDR1 as MNHEY and CDR2 as SVGAGI. This CDR3 is 15 amino acids long. CDR3 protein: CASSYLREGSHEQYF. The CDR3 DNA reads TGTGCCAGCAGTTACTTGCGGGAGGGCTCCCACGAGCAGTACTTC.

This clone occurred a few times. The rearrangement uses TRBV30 and TRBJ2-6, with D unresolved. CDR1 GTSNPN and CDR2 SVGIG come from the germline V gene (reference sequence). The CDR3 is 15 amino acids. V was trimmed by 0 bases and J by 0 bases, leaving 6 bases between them. The CDR3 region has the DNA TGTGCCTGGAGTGTTTATAACTCTGGGGCCAACGTCCTGACTTTC. This codes for CAWSVYNSGANVLTF.

This clone has more than one count but fewer than ten. The J gene is TRBJ2-7, the V gene TRBV5-1, with TRBD2 matching over 7 bases. This CDR3 has 15 amino acids. The germline CDR1 and CDR2 sequences are SGHRS and YFSETQ. Trimming took 4 bases from V and 3 from J; bases not matched to a gene: 10. CDR3 loop: CASSVGGGIGYEQYF. CDR3 bases: TGCGCCAGCAGCGTCGGCGGGGGTATAGGCTACGAGCAGTACTTC.

This clone was detected only a few times. V and J are TRBV25-1 and TRBJ2-3; D may be TRBD1 (5 bases). Trimming stripped 6 bases from V and 8 bases from J, with 15 bases between. This CDR3 comprises 13 residues. In germline, CDR1 is MGHDK, CDR2 SYGVNS. Here the CDR3 DNA reads TGTGCCAGCAGGGCCGAACCTCAGGGTACGCAGTATTTT. Residues: CASRAEPQGTQYF.

V gene TRBV20-1 combines with J gene TRBJ2-5; TRBD1 is a possible D gene (5 bases). CDR3 size: 11 residues. Germline CDR1 reads DFQATT; CDR2 reads SNEGSKA (reference sequence). The V gene lost 4 bases and the J gene lost 3 bases, with 6 bases spanning the gap. The CDR3 loop reads CSATREETQYF. The CDR3 DNA reads TGCAGTGCTACCAGGGAAGAGACCCAGTACTTC.

This clone was observed at least ten times. This chain joins TRBV30 and TRBJ1-5; a possible D gene is TRBD1 (5 bases). The germline CDR1 and CDR2 sequences are GTSNPN and SVGIG (reference sequence). CDR3 size: 14 residues. V was shortened by 0 bases and J by 4 bases, with 10 bases between the two germline ends. The CDR3 spells CAWSVHQGNQPQHF. The CDR3 nucleotides read TGTGCCTGGAGTGTACATCAGGGAAATCAGCCCCAGCATTTT.

The chain recombines TRBV29-1 with TRBJ1-1; possibly TRBD1 for D (6 bases). Trimming left V 4 bases short and J 2 bases short, with 11 bases between. Germline V gene data show CDR1 as SQVTM and CDR2 as ANQGSEA. CDR3 length: 13 amino acids. The CDR3 here is CSVGGLGNTEAFF. CDR3 DNA sequence: TGCAGCGTTGGGGGGCTAGGTAACACTGAAGCTTTCTTT.

Many counts were recorded for this clone. The chain uses TRBV10-3 and TRBJ2-1; D might be TRBD1 (6 bases). The V end was cut by 7 bases, the J end by 8 bases, with 15 bases between. CDR1 and CDR2 (germline): ENHRY, SYGVKD. The CDR3 has 13 residues. The CDR3 here is CAIMTQGSDEQFF. For the CDR3, the DNA is TGTGCCATCATGACCCAGGGGAGTGATGAGCAGTTCTTC.

This clone has ten or more counts. The CDR3 DNA follows: TGTGCCAGCAGCCCGACTAGCAATGAGCAGTTCTTC. Translation: CASSPTSNEQFF. The chain employs TRBV5-4 and TRBJ2-1, with D perhaps TRBD2 (6 bases). V was clipped by 4 bases and J by 6 bases, with 8 bases between them. This CDR3 has 12 amino acids. Germline V gene data show CDR1 as SGHNT and CDR2 as YYREEE (reference sequence).

This clone was counted between two and nine times. The chain has TRBV5-5 and TRBJ2-1, with D tentatively TRBD2 (5 bases). The CDR3 is 16 residues long. The V gene's germline CDR1 is SGHKS and CDR2 YYEKEE (reference sequence). V was shortened by 4 bases and J by 0 bases, with 14 bases between the two germline ends. This chain's CDR3 is CASSREAANSYNEQFF. CDR3 nucleotide sequence: TGTGCCAGCAGCCGAGAAGCGGCAAACTCCTACAATGAGCAGTTCTTC. The complete variable domain, with remaining parts taken from reference TRBV5-5 and TRBJ2-1, reads DAGVTQSPTHLIKTRGQQVTLRCSPISGHKSVSWYQQVLGQGPQFIFQYYEKEERGRGNFPDRFSARQFPNYSSELNVNALLLGDSALYLCASSREAANSYNEQFFGPGTRLTVL.

Many counts were recorded for this clone. The V gene is TRBV5-1, the J gene TRBJ2-1; D is ambiguous. Trimming left V 6 bases short and J 7 bases short, with 8 bases between. The CDR3 length is 11 residues. Germline V lookup: CDR1 SGHRS, CDR2 YFSETQ. CDR3 DNA: TGCGCCAGCAAATCTGAGAATGAGCAGTTCTTC. Its translation: CASKSENEQFF.

This clone has more than one count but fewer than ten. This chain links TRBV6-4 with TRBJ2-3; TRBD2 agrees at 10 bases. CDR3 length equals 15 residues. V lost 4 bases to trimming and J lost 5 bases; unmatched junction nucleotides: 6. CDR1 and CDR2 (germline): MRHNA, SNTAGT. The CDR3 DNA sequence: TGTGCCAGCAGTGGATTAGCGGGAGGTAGAGATACGCAGTATTTT. Residues: CASSGLAGGRDTQYF.

This clone came up a few times. The same CDR3 arises from other DNA sequences in this sample as well. The J gene is TRBJ2-7, the V gene TRBV9; the match to TRBD1 covers 10 bases. From germline, CDR1 is SGDLS and CDR2 YYNGEE. The CDR3 is made up of 14 amino acids. The trim removed 0 bases at V and 4 bases at J, leaving 1 base unmatched. The CDR3 protein is CASSVGQGAYEQYF. CDR3 coding DNA: TGTGCCAGCAGCGTAGGACAGGGGGCGTACGAGCAGTACTTC.

The table lists this clone with many counts. This chain joins TRBV5-6 and TRBJ2-1; 7 nucleotides agree with TRBD2. Germline lookup yields CDR1 SGHDT and CDR2 YYEEEE. Trimming removed 3 bases from V and 3 bases from J; junction bases left unmatched: 9. CDR3 size: 16 residues. In DNA form, the CDR3 reads TGTGCCAGCAGCTCCCCTAGCGGAGTTGGCTACAATGAGCAGTTCTTC. As protein: CASSSPSGVGYNEQFF.